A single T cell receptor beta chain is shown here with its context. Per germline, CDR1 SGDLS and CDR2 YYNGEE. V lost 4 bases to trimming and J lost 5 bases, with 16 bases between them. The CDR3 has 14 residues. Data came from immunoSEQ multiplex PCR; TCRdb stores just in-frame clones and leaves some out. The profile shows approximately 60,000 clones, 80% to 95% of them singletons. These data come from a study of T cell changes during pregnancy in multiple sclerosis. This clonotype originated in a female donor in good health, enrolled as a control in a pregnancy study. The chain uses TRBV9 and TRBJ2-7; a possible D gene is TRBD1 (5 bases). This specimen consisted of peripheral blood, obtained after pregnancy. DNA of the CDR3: TGTGCCAGCAGCCCCCGTGGGGCCGGGCACGAGCAGTACTTC. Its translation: CASSPRGAGHEQYF.